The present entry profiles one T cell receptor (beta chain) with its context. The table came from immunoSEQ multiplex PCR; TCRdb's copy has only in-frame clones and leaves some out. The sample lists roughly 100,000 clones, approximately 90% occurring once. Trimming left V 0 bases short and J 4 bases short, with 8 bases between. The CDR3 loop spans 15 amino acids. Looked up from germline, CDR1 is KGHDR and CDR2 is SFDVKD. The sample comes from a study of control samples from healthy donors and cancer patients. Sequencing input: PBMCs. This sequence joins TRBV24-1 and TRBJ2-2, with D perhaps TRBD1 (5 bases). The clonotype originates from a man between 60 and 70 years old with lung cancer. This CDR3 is CATSDLDSFTGELFF. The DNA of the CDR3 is TGTGCCACCAGTGATTTGGACAGTTTCACCGGGGAGCTGTTTTTT.